A selection of T cell receptor beta chains follows, all from one sample in a study of a mutant IDH1 vaccine in newly diagnosed glioma. The protocol was immunoSEQ multiplex PCR, while the TCRdb copy is restricted to in-frame clones and leaves out a portion. Among about 54,000 clones listed, roughly 80% were seen once. The sequencing here drew on PBMCs, taken from a glioma patient treated with radiotherapy, temozolomide or both. These receptor sequences come from a young man with glioma. Each CDR3 is given with its conserved first and last residue. A D gene is named only where the DNA matches it firmly. Size is omitted from some rows. Given values are once, few, many or a class for expanded clones.

CDR3 protein: CASSRGFPWDSDYGYTF
CDR3 DNA: TGTGCCAGCAGTAGAGGTTTTCCCTGGGACTCCGACTATGGCTACACCTTC
J gene: TRBJ1-2
clone size: -
V gene: TRBV27
D gene: -

CDR3 protein: CASSERNMNTEAFF
CDR3 DNA: TGTGCCAGCAGCGAGAGGAACATGAACACTGAAGCTTTCTTT
J gene: TRBJ1-1
clone size: -
V gene: TRBV7-9
D gene: -

CDR3 protein: CASRSWGGLFYGYTF
CDR3 DNA: TGTGCCAGCAGATCATGGGGGGGCCTCTTCTATGGCTACACCTTC
J gene: TRBJ1-2
clone size: -
V gene: TRBV6-5
D gene: -

CDR3 protein: CASSSHGGNYEQYF
CDR3 DNA: TGTGCCAGCAGCTCCCACGGGGGCAACTACGAGCAGTACTTC
J gene: TRBJ2-7
clone size: -
V gene: TRBV11-2
D gene: -

CDR3 protein: CASIGPTSYEQYF
CDR3 DNA: TGTGCCAGCATAGGACCAACCTCCTACGAGCAGTACTTC
J gene: TRBJ2-7
clone size: -
V gene: TRBV25-1
D gene: -

CDR3 protein: CASSLEAGRATYNSPLHF
CDR3 DNA: TGTGCCAGCAGCTTAGAAGCCGGCAGGGCCACCTATAATTCACCCCTCCACTTT
J gene: TRBJ1-6
clone size: -
V gene: TRBV11-2
D gene: -

CDR3 protein: CASSSSGGETQYF
CDR3 DNA: TGTGCCAGCAGCTCTAGCGGGGGAGAGACCCAGTACTTC
J gene: TRBJ2-5
clone size: once
V gene: TRBV7-9
D gene: TRBD2

CDR3 protein: CAWSVFGGYTF
CDR3 DNA: TGTGCCTGGAGTGTCTTCGGTGGCTACACCTTC
J gene: TRBJ1-2
clone size: -
V gene: TRBV30
D gene: -

CDR3 protein: CASSARVSQGKQFF
CDR3 DNA: TGTGCCAGCAGTGCCCGTGTGTCGCAGGGGAAGCAGTTCTTC
J gene: TRBJ2-1
clone size: -
V gene: TRBV2
D gene: -

CDR3 protein: CASSHGTGGRFSEAFF
CDR3 DNA: TGTGCCAGCAGCCACGGGACAGGGGGGCGGTTTTCTGAAGCTTTCTTT
J gene: TRBJ1-1
clone size: -
V gene: TRBV4-2
D gene: TRBD1

CDR3 protein: CASSQEGLLATYEQYF
CDR3 DNA: TGTGCCAGCAGCCAAGAGGGGTTGCTAGCAACATACGAGCAGTACTTC
J gene: TRBJ2-7
clone size: -
V gene: TRBV4-2
D gene: -

CDR3 protein: CSGRTLSTDTQYF
CDR3 DNA: TGCAGCGGTAGGACACTCAGCACAGATACGCAGTATTTT
J gene: TRBJ2-3
clone size: -
V gene: TRBV29-1
D gene: -

CDR3 protein: CASSLGYPANTEAFF
CDR3 DNA: TGTGCCAGCAGTTTAGGGTACCCCGCGAACACTGAAGCTTTCTTT
J gene: TRBJ1-1
clone size: few
V gene: TRBV27
D gene: -

CDR3 protein: CASSLAPSGINNEQFF
CDR3 DNA: TGCGCCAGCAGCTTGGCTCCTAGCGGGATCAACAATGAGCAGTTCTTC
J gene: TRBJ2-1
clone size: -
V gene: TRBV5-1
D gene: TRBD2

CDR3 protein: CASAFQGNTEAFF
CDR3 DNA: TGTGCCAGCGCCTTCCAGGGGAACACTGAAGCTTTCTTT
J gene: TRBJ1-1
clone size: -
V gene: TRBV2
D gene: -

CDR3 protein: CASRDTGELFF
CDR3 DNA: TGTGCCAGTAGGGACACCGGGGAGCTGTTTTTT
J gene: TRBJ2-2
clone size: -
V gene: TRBV19
D gene: -

CDR3 protein: CASSPGRANYGYTF
CDR3 DNA: TGTGCCAGCTCACCCGGCAGGGCTAACTATGGCTACACCTTC
J gene: TRBJ1-2
clone size: -
V gene: TRBV18
D gene: -

CDR3 protein: CASSRQGLDTEAFF
CDR3 DNA: TGTGCCAGCAGTCGACAGGGATTGGACACTGAAGCTTTCTTT
J gene: TRBJ1-1
clone size: once
V gene: TRBV6-5
D gene: TRBD1

CDR3 protein: CSVAPTGTSTDTQYF
CDR3 DNA: TGCAGCGTTGCTCCGACAGGTACTAGCACAGATACGCAGTATTTT
J gene: TRBJ2-3
clone size: -
V gene: TRBV29-1
D gene: -

CDR3 protein: CASSLGAGTGKDTQYF
CDR3 DNA: TGCGCCAGCAGCTTGGGGGCCGGGACAGGGAAAGATACGCAGTATTTT
J gene: TRBJ2-3
clone size: once
V gene: TRBV5-1
D gene: TRBD1

CDR3 protein: CASSQGTANTGELFF
CDR3 DNA: TGTGCCAGCAGCCAAGGGACAGCGAACACCGGGGAGCTGTTTTTT
J gene: TRBJ2-2
clone size: -
V gene: TRBV4-2
D gene: -

CDR3 protein: CASTGTGNTGELFF
CDR3 DNA: TGTGCCAGCACCGGGACAGGGAACACCGGGGAGCTGTTTTTT
J gene: TRBJ2-2
clone size: few
V gene: TRBV5-5
D gene: TRBD1

CDR3 protein: CASSLIGGGLQEKLFF
CDR3 DNA: TGCGCCAGCAGCCTAATTGGAGGGGGCTTACAAGAAAAACTGTTTTTT
J gene: TRBJ1-4
clone size: -
V gene: TRBV4-3
D gene: TRBD1

CDR3 protein: CASSLGGIEQYF
CDR3 DNA: TGTGCCAGCAGCTTAGGGGGTATAGAGCAGTACTTC
J gene: TRBJ2-7
clone size: -
V gene: TRBV13
D gene: -

CDR3 protein: CATQRRFTEAFF
CDR3 DNA: TGTGCCACTCAACGGAGGTTTACTGAAGCTTTCTTT
J gene: TRBJ1-1
clone size: -
V gene: TRBV6-5
D gene: -

CDR3 protein: CASSLGQKNTEAFF
CDR3 DNA: TGCGCCAGCAGCTTGGGGCAGAAGAACACTGAAGCTTTCTTT
J gene: TRBJ1-1
clone size: few
V gene: TRBV5-1
D gene: -

CDR3 protein: CASSQGRSTEAFF
CDR3 DNA: TGTGCCAGCAGCCAGGGACGGTCCACTGAAGCTTTCTTT
J gene: TRBJ1-1
clone size: -
V gene: TRBV6-6
D gene: -

CDR3 protein: CASSFEAEAFF
CDR3 DNA: TGTGCCAGCAGTTTCGAGGCTGAAGCTTTCTTT
J gene: TRBJ1-1
clone size: -
V gene: TRBV6-5
D gene: -

CDR3 protein: CASSPRGGADGANVLTF
CDR3 DNA: TGTGCCAGCTCACCACGCGGGGGCGCGGATGGGGCCAACGTCCTGACTTTC
J gene: TRBJ2-6
clone size: -
V gene: TRBV18
D gene: -

CDR3 protein: CASSLDGQGETQYF
CDR3 DNA: TGTGCCAGCAGCTTAGATGGGCAGGGCGAGACCCAGTACTTC
J gene: TRBJ2-5
clone size: -
V gene: TRBV13
D gene: -

CDR3 protein: CASSPGGTLYNEQFF
CDR3 DNA: TGTGCCAGCTCACCTGGAGGGACACTTTACAATGAGCAGTTCTTC
J gene: TRBJ2-1
clone size: once
V gene: TRBV18
D gene: -

CDR3 protein: CAWSVRTAGRNQPQHF
CDR3 DNA: TGTGCCTGGAGTGTCCGCACTGCGGGCCGCAATCAGCCCCAGCATTTT
J gene: TRBJ1-5
clone size: -
V gene: TRBV30
D gene: -

CDR3 protein: CASSEQGHTEAFF
CDR3 DNA: TGTGCCAGCAGCGAACAGGGGCACACTGAAGCTTTCTTT
J gene: TRBJ1-1
clone size: -
V gene: TRBV6-6
D gene: TRBD1

CDR3 protein: CASSQRLPGDQETQYF
CDR3 DNA: TGCGCCAGCAGCCAAAGGTTGCCAGGGGACCAAGAGACCCAGTACTTC
J gene: TRBJ2-5
clone size: -
V gene: TRBV4-3
D gene: -